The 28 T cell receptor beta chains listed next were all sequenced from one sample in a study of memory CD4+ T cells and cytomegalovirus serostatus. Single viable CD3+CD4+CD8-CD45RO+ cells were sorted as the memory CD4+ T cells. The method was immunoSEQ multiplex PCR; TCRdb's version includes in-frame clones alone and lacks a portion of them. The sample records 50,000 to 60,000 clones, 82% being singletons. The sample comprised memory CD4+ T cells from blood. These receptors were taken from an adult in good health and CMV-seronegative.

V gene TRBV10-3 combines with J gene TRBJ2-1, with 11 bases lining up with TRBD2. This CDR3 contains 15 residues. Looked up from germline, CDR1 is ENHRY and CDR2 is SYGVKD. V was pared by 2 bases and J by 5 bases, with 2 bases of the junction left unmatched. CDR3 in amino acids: CAISELAGGNNEQFF. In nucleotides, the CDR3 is TGTGCCATCAGTGAGCTAGCGGGGGGCAACAATGAGCAGTTCTTC.

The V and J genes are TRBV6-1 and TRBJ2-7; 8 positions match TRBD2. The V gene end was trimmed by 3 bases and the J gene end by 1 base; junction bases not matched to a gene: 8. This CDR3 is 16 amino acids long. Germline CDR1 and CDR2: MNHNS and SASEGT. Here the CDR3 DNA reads TGTGCCAGCAGTGATTACCGGATAGCGGGGTCCTACGAGCAGTACTTC. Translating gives CASSDYRIAGSYEQYF.

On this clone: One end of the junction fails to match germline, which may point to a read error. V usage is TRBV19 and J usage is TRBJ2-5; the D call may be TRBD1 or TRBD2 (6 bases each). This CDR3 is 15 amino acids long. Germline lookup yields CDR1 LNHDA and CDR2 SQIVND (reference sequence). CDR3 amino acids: CASSIMWGAQGTQYF. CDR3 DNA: TGTGCCAGTAGCATAATGTGGGGGGCCCAAGGGACCCAGTACTTC.

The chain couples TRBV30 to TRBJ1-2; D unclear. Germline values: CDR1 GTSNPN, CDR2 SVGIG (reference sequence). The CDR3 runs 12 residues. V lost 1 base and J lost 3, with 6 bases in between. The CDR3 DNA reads TGTGCCTGGAGTGACAGTGACTATGGCTACACCTTC. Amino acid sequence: CAWSDSDYGYTF. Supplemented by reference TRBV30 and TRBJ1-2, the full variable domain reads SQTIHQWPATLVQPVGSPLSLECTVEGTSNPNLYWYRQAAGRGLQLLFYSVGIGQISSEVPQNLSASRPQDRQFILSSKKLLLSDSGFYLCAWSDSDYGYTFGSGTRLTVV.

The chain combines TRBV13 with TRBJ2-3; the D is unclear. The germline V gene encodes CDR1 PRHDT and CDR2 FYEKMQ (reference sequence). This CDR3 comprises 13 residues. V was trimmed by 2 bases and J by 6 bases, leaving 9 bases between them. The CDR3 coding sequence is TGTGCCAGCAGCTTAAGGAGTCTGGATACGCAGTATTTT. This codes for CASSLRSLDTQYF. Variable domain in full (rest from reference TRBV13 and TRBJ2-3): AAGVIQSPRHLIKEKRETATLKCYPIPRHDTVYWYQQGPGQDPQFLISFYEKMQSDKGSIPDRFSAQQFSDYHSELNMSSLELGDSALYFCASSLRSLDTQYFGPGTRLTVL.

The CDR3 loop reads CASSLAGGFYNEQFF. CDR3 in DNA: TGTGCCAGCAGCTTAGCGGGGGGGTTCTACAATGAGCAGTTCTTC. V is TRBV7-2 and J is TRBJ2-1, with 7 bases lining up with TRBD2. Germline V gene data show CDR1 as SGHTA and CDR2 as FQGNSA. The CDR3 loop spans 15 amino acids. With V trimmed by 0 bases and J by 3 bases, 2 bases remained unmatched.

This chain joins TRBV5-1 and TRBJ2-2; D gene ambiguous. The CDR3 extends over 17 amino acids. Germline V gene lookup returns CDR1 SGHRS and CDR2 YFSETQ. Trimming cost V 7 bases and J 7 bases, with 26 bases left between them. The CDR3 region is CASQLSKLGNFGGELFF. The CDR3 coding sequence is TGCGCCAGCCAATTGAGCAAACTGGGTAATTTTGGCGGGGAGCTGTTTTTT.

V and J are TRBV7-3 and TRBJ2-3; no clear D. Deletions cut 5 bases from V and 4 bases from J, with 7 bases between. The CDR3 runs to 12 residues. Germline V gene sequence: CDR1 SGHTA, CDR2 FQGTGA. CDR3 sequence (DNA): TGTGCCAGCAGCGTGGACGCAGATACGCAGTATTTT. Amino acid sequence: CASSVDADTQYF.

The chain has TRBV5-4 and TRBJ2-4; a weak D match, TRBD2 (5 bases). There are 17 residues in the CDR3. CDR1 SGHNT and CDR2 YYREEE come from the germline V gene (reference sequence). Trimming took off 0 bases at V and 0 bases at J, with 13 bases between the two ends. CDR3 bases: TGTGCCAGCAGCTTGGGCGGCGGGCCGATAGCCAAAAACATTCAGTACTTC. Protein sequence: CASSLGGGPIAKNIQYF.

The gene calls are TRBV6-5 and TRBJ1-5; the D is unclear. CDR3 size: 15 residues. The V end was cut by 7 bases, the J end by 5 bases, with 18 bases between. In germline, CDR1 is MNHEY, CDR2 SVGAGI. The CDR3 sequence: CASTLRWGGDQPQHF. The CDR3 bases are TGTGCCAGCACACTACGGTGGGGAGGCGATCAGCCCCAGCATTTT.

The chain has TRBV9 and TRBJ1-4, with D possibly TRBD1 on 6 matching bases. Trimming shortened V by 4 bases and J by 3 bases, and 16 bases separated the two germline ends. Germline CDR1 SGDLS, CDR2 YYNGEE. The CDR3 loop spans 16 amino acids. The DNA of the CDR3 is TGTGCCAGCAGCCCCACGGGGGGGCGGGCTAATGAAAAACTGTTTTTT. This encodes CASSPTGGRANEKLFF.

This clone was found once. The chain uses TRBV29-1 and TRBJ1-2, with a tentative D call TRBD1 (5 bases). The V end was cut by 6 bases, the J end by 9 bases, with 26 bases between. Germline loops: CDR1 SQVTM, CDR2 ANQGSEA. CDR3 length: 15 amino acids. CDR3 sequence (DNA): TGCAGCGTGGGACCCGGGGGGAATTTCCCTATGAGCTACACCTTC. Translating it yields CSVGPGGNFPMSYTF.

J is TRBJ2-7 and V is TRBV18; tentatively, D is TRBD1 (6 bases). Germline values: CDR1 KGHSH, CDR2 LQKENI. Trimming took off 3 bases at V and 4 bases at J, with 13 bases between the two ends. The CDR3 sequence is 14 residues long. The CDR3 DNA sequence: TGTGCCAGCTCACCTGAGACAGGACATTACGAGCAGTACTTC. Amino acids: CASSPETGHYEQYF.

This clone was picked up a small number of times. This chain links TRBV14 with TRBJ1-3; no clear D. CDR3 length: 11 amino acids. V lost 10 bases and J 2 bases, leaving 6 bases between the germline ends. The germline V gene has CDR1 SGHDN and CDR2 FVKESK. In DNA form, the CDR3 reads TGTGCCACCCGGACTGGAAACACCATATATTTT. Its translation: CATRTGNTIYF.

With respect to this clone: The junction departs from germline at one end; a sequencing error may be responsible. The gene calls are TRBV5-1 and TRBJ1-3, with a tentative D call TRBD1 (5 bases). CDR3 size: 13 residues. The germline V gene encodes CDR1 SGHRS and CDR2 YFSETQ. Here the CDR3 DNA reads TGCGCCAGCAGCCGGGACGCTGGGAACACCATATATTTT. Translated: CASSRDAGNTIYF.

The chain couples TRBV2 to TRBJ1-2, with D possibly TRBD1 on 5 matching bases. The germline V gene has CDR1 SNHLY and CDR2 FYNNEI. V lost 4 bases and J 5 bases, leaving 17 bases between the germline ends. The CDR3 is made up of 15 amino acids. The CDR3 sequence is CASSVTRDGTYGYTF. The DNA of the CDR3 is TGTGCCAGCAGTGTAACCCGGGACGGGACGTATGGCTACACCTTC.

In DNA, the CDR3 is TGTGCCACCAGCAGACCTTCAGGGGTCACTGAAGCTTTCTTT. Protein product: CATSRPSGVTEAFF. The chain joins TRBV15 to TRBJ1-1; D might be TRBD1 (6 bases). Trimming took off 2 bases at V and 4 bases at J, with 11 bases between the two ends. In germline, CDR1 is LNHNV, CDR2 YYDKDF (reference sequence). CDR3 length equals 14 residues.

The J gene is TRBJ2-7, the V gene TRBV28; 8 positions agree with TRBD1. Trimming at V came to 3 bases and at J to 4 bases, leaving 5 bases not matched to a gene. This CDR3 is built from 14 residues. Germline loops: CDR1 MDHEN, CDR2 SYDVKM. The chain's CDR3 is CASSFRDRFYEQYF. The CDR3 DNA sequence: TGTGCCAGCAGTTTTCGGGACAGGTTTTACGAGCAGTACTTC.

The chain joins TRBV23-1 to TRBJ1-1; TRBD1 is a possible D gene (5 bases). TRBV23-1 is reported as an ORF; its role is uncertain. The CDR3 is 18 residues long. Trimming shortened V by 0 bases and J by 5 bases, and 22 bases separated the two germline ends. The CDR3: CASSQSIRVVVLWTEAFF. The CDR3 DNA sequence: TGCGCCAGCAGTCAATCGATCAGGGTTGTGGTTCTATGGACTGAAGCTTTCTTT.

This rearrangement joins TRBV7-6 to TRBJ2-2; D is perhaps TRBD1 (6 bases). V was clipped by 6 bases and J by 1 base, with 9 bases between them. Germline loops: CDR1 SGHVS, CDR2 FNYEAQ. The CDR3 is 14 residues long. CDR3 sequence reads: CASSQGQNTGELFF. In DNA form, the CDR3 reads TGTGCCAGCAGTCAGGGACAGAACACCGGGGAGCTGTTTTTT.

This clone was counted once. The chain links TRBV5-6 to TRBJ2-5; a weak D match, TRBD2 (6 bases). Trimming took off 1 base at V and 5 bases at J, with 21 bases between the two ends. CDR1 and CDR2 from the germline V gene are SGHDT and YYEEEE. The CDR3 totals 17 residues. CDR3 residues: CASSLLEGLLATETQYF. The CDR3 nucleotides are TGTGCCAGCAGCTTGTTAGAAGGGTTACTAGCAACCGAGACCCAGTACTTC.

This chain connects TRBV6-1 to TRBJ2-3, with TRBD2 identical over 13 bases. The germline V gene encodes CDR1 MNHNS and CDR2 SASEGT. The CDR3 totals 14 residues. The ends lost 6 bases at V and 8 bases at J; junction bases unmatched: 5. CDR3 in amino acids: CASSAGTSGVTQYF. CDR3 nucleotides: TGTGCCAGCAGCGCCGGGACTAGCGGGGTTACGCAGTATTTT.

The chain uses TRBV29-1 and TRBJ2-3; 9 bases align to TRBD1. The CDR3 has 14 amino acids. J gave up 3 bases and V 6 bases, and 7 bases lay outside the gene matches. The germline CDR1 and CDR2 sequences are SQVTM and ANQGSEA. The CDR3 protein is CSVRDRAGTDTQYF. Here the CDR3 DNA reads TGCAGCGTCCGGGACAGGGCGGGTACAGATACGCAGTATTTT.

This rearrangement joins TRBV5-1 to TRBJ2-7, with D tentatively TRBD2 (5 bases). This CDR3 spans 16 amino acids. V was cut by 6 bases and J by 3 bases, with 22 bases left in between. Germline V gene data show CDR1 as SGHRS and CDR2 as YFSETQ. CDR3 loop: CASNFGLGGRDYEQYF. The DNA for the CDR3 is TGCGCCAGCAATTTCGGCCTAGGTGGGAGAGACTACGAGCAGTACTTC.

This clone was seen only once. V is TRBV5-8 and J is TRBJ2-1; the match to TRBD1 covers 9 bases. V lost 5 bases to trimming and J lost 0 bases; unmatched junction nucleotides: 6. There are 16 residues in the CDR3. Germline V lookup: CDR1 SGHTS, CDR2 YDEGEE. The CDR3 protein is CASRQQGASSYNEQFF. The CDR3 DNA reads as TGTGCCAGCAGACAACAGGGGGCGAGCTCCTACAATGAGCAGTTCTTC.

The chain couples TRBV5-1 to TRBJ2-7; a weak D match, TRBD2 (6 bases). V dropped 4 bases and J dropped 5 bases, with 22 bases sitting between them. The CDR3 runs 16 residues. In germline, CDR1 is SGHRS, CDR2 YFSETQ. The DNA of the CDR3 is TGCGCCAGCAGCGAAAACCTTGGGAGGCATTCCCACGAGCAGTACTTC. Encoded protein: CASSENLGRHSHEQYF.

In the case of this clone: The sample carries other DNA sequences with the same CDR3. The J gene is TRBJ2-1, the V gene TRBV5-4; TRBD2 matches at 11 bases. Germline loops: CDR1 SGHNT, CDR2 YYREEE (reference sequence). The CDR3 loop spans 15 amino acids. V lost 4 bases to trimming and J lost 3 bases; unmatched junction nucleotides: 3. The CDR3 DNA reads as TGTGCCAGCAGCCCCGGGACTAGCGGCTACAATGAGCAGTTCTTC. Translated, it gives CASSPGTSGYNEQFF.

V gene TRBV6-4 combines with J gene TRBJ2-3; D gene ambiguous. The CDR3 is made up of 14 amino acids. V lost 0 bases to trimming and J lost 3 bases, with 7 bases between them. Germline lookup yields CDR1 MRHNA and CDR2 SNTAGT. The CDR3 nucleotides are TGTGCCAGCAGTGACTCTGGAAAGACAGATACGCAGTATTTT. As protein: CASSDSGKTDTQYF.